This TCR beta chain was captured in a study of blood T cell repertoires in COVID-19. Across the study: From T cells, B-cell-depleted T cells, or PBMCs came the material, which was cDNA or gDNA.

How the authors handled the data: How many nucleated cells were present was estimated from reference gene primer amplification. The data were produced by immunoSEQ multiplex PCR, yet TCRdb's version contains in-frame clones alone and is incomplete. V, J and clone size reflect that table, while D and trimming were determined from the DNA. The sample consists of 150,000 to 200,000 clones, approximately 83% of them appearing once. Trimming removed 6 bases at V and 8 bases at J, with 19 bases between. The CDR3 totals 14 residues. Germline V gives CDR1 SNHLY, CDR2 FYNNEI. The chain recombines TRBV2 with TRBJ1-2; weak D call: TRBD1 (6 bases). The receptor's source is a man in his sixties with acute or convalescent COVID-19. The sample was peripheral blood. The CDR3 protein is CASRRYLQGGGYTF. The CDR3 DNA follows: TGTGCCAGCAGGCGTTACTTACAGGGTGGGGGCTACACCTTC.